The clone carrying this T cell receptor beta chain has ten or more counts. Its antigen remains unidentified. The length of the CDR3 is 12 residues. The germline gives CDR1 SGDLS, CDR2 YYNGEE. V lost 8 bases and J 5 bases, leaving 13 bases between the germline ends. Diagnoses were established from clinical symptoms, serum thyroxine, TRAb, thyroid ultrasound and orbital computed tomography. RNA transcripts were the source from which TCR beta CDR3 regions were amplified. The library came from an HTBI-primed first-round RT-PCR and a second-round multiplex PCR. One entry per CDR3 protein results from TCRdb running MiXCR on the multiplex PCR reads. In the table there are 350,000 to 450,000 distinct CDR3 sequences, around 16% of which are singletons. These data belong to a study of Graves' ophthalmopathy and Graves' hyperthyroidism. Study results and limitations: Discrimination between ophthalmopathy and stable hyperthyroidism by a 13-signature model showed about 89% sensitivity and about 84% specificity. It was with 65% to 71% sensitivity and about 72% specificity that the model predicted ophthalmopathy progression.

The clonotype was recovered from a woman aged 18-30 years with Graves' ophthalmopathy. The V gene is TRBV9, the J gene TRBJ2-5; D could derive from TRBD1 or TRBD2 (5 bases each). The sample consisted of peripheral blood. CDR3 DNA: TGTGCCAGACGGGGCTTCGGGGAGACCCAGTACTTC. It encodes CARRGFGETQYF. The whole variable domain, filled in from reference TRBV9 and TRBJ2-5, reads DSGVTQTPKHLITATGQRVTLRCSPRSGDLSVYWYQQSLDQGLQFLIQYYNGEERAKGNILERFSAQQFPDLHSELNLSSLELGDSALYFCARRGFGETQYFGPGTRLLVL.